The clone carrying this T cell receptor (beta chain) was counted at least ten times. Its antigen is undetermined. The record originates from a study of T cells in Graves' hyperthyroidism and ophthalmopathy. Regions amplified from RNA transcripts were the TCR beta CDR3 regions. RT-PCR in the first round (using the HTBI primer set) targeted the TCR CDR3. Each CDR3 protein is one row after TCRdb ran MiXCR on the multiplex PCR reads. The data contain hundreds of thousands of distinct CDR3 sequences, around 17% of them singletons. Study observations and caveats: From stable hyperthyroidism, ophthalmopathy was set apart by a 13 V-J model. Most clonotypes expanded in the thyroid (above 0.001) were also present in blood.

This CDR3 is 13 amino acids long. The V gene lost 3 bases and the J gene lost 4 bases, with 10 bases spanning the gap. Germline V lookup: CDR1 SGHAT, CDR2 FQNNGV. Extraction of PBMCs used 9 to 10 ml of fresh peripheral blood. The sample taken for sequencing was blood. The receptor was isolated from a man in his forties with Graves' hyperthyroidism. V usage is TRBV11-2 and J usage is TRBJ2-7, with D perhaps TRBD1 or TRBD2 (6 bases each). CDR3 amino acids: CASSFGGRYEQYF. CDR3 in DNA: TGTGCCAGCAGCTTCGGGGGCAGGTACGAGCAGTACTTC.